This T cell receptor (beta chain) was documented in a study of cytomegalovirus exposure and HLA in healthy donors. Study context: A prior analysis found 90 million to 120 million unique TCR beta sequences from around 190 million T cells.

The PCR was carried out with 60 Vbeta primers and 13 Jbeta primers. This table comes from immunoSEQ multiplex PCR, and its TCRdb copy is limited to in-frame clones, with some not included. The table lists approximately 160,000 clones, approximately 67% of them singletons, with approximately 4.5% in the top ten. General study results and limits: In a later analysis, common viral pathogens appeared linked to several of the most significant clusters. Presence/absence analyses rested on an assumption that sequencing depth was roughly uniform across donors.

In the case of this clone: Its target is not known.

V lost 2 bases and J 3 bases, leaving 5 bases between the germline ends. CDR1 MNHEY and CDR2 SVGAGI come from the germline V gene. CDR3 length equals 13 residues. Sequencing used PBMCs. The chain carries TRBV6-5 and TRBJ1-5; D is ambiguous. This TCR was recovered from a young woman in good health and CMV-seropositive. This chain's CDR3 is CASSYGFNQPQHF. In DNA, the CDR3 is TGTGCCAGCAGTTACGGCTTCAATCAGCCCCAGCATTTT.